What follows are 32 T cell receptor beta chains derived from one specimen sequenced in a study of human versus mouse CDR3 diversity and MHC coevolution. TCRdb keeps only in-frame clones here, not all; method: immunoSEQ multiplex PCR. This table holds around 59,000 clones, approximately 94% found once. Sequencing input: naive CD4+ T cells from blood. Subset denoted: CD45RO-negative CD62L-positive naive CD4 T cells. The receptor source for this set is a person in their sixties in good health.

This chain uses TRBV29-1 with TRBJ2-3; 9 positions agree with TRBD1. V lost 6 bases to trimming and J lost 7 bases; unmatched junction nucleotides: 11. Germline V CDR1 and CDR2: SQVTM, ANQGSEA. This CDR3 has 14 amino acids. Written as DNA, the CDR3 is TGCAGCGTCACCCGGGGACAGGGACGGAATACGCAGTATTTT. Residues: CSVTRGQGRNTQYF.

This clone occurred once. The chain recombines TRBV2 with TRBJ1-1; maybe TRBD1 (5 bases). The CDR3 spans 13 residues. V was pared by 6 bases and J by 5 bases, with 13 bases between. CDR1 and CDR2 from the germline V gene are SNHLY and FYNNEI. The CDR3 region is CASREDGGTEAFF. The CDR3 nucleotides are TGTGCCAGCAGAGAGGATGGGGGGACTGAAGCTTTCTTT. The variable domain in full, completed from reference TRBV2 and TRBJ1-1, reads EPEVTQTPSHQVTQMGQEVILRCVPISNHLYFYWYRQILGQKVEFLVSFYNNEISEKSEIFDDQFSVERPDGSNFTLKIRSTKLEDSAMYFCASREDGGTEAFFGQGTRLTVV.

The chain is built from TRBV5-6 and TRBJ2-5; possibly TRBD2 for D (6 bases). The tail of the sequence fits TRBJ2-7 better, so the J call may be wrong. The CDR3 is 14 amino acids. The germline CDR1 and CDR2 sequences are SGHDT and YYEEEE. The CDR3 DNA reads as TGTGCCAGCAGCTCTATAGGGACTTCCTACGAGCAGTACTTC. Translation gives CASSSIGTSYEQYF.

The chain recombines TRBV12-1 with TRBJ2-5; the table's D call, TRBD1, was not checked against the DNA. The DNA end favors TRBJ2-7, so the J call may be wrong. TRBV12-1 is a pseudogene. The CDR3 sequence is 17 residues long. The CDR3 is CASSFASQGGLCYEQYF. The CDR3 DNA is TGTGCCAGCAGCTTTGCATCACAGGGGGGTCTATGTTACGAGCAGTACTTC.

The chain is built from TRBV6-5 and TRBJ1-2; D might be TRBD1 (5 bases). Trimming stripped 7 bases from V and 0 bases from J, with 9 bases between. Germline V gene data show CDR1 as MNHEY and CDR2 as SVGAGI. This CDR3 spans 13 amino acids. The CDR3 region has the DNA TGTGCCAGCATGGTGGGGCCTAACTATGGCTACACCTTC. Its protein product is CASMVGPNYGYTF.

The rearrangement uses TRBV7-9 and TRBJ2-7, with D tentatively TRBD2 (6 bases). The CDR3 consists of 15 residues. Germline lookup yields CDR1 SEHNR and CDR2 FQNEAQ (reference sequence). The V end was cut by 1 base, the J end by 7 bases, with 17 bases between. Here the CDR3 reads CASSLVGTPTGEQYF. CDR3 nucleotide sequence: TGTGCCAGCAGCTTAGTGGGGACTCCCACGGGGGAGCAGTACTTC.

V usage is TRBV6-5 and J usage is TRBJ1-1, with a weak D call TRBD1 (6 bases). This CDR3 is built from 12 residues. CDR1 and CDR2 (germline): MNHEY, SVGAGI. Trimming cost V 5 bases and J 7 bases, with 11 bases left between them. CDR3 region: CASSEGGVEAFF. For the CDR3, the DNA is TGTGCCAGCAGTGAGGGGGGGGTTGAAGCTTTCTTT.

Comment on this clone: Other DNA sequences from this sample encode an identical CDR3 as well. The CDR3 DNA sequence: TGCGCCAGCAGCCCGGGACAGGGTGGAGAGACCCAGTACTTC. Protein sequence: CASSPGQGGETQYF. V and J are TRBV5-1 and TRBJ2-5, with 9 bases matching TRBD1. The germline CDR1 and CDR2 sequences are SGHRS and YFSETQ. The CDR3 spans 14 residues. The J segment lost 4 bases and the V segment lost 4 bases, leaving 5 bases of the junction unmatched.

The table lists this clone with a count of one. The chain carries TRBV9 and TRBJ2-3; 12 bases line up with TRBD2. The germline V gene has CDR1 SGDLS and CDR2 YYNGEE. V lost 4 bases to trimming and J lost 0 bases; unmatched junction nucleotides: 6. The CDR3 loop spans 17 amino acids. The CDR3 sequence is CASSPRTSGTSTDTQYF. The CDR3 DNA is TGTGCCAGCAGCCCCCGGACTAGCGGGACTAGCACAGATACGCAGTATTTT. The full variable domain, rest sourced from reference TRBV9 and TRBJ2-3, is DSGVTQTPKHLITATGQRVTLRCSPRSGDLSVYWYQQSLDQGLQFLIQYYNGEERAKGNILERFSAQQFPDLHSELNLSSLELGDSALYFCASSPRTSGTSTDTQYFGPGTRLTVL.

V is TRBV29-1 and J is TRBJ2-2; TRBD2 aligns across 10 bases. CDR1 SQVTM and CDR2 ANQGSEA come from the germline V gene. J was trimmed by 1 base and V by 7 bases; bases with no gene match: 0. CDR3 length equals 13 residues. The CDR3, as DNA: TGCAGCGGGACTAGCGGGAACACCGGGGAGCTGTTTTTT. Translating it yields CSGTSGNTGELFF.

The CDR3 loop is CASSSPDKVFQETQYF. The CDR3 DNA reads as TGTGCCAGCAGTTCCCCGGACAAGGTATTTCAAGAGACCCAGTACTTC. The V and J genes are TRBV27 and TRBJ2-5; a possible D gene is TRBD1 (5 bases). The V and J ends lost 4 bases and 2 bases respectively, with 17 bases between them. The CDR3 has 16 amino acids. Germline CDR1 and CDR2: MNHEY and SMNVEV (reference sequence).

The rearrangement links TRBV19 to TRBJ1-1, with TRBD1 as a possible D gene (6 bases). CDR1 and CDR2 from the germline V gene are LNHDA and SQIVND (reference sequence). This CDR3 is 11 amino acids long. Trimming removed 8 bases from V and 7 bases from J, with 11 bases in between. CDR3 nucleotides: TGTGCCAGTCAGGGAGGGGGTGAAGCTTTCTTT. Translating gives CASQGGGEAFF.

J is TRBJ1-3 and V is TRBV5-1, with TRBD1 identical over 11 bases. Unmatched junction bases numbered 6, after V lost 4 bases and J lost 0 bases. CDR1 SGHRS and CDR2 YFSETQ come from the germline V gene. The CDR3 is made up of 17 amino acids. CDR3 sequence: CASSPGGTGGSGNTIYF. CDR3 nucleotides: TGCGCCAGCAGCCCGGGGGGGACAGGGGGCTCTGGAAACACCATATATTTT.

The genes are TRBV30 and TRBJ2-7, with a weak D call TRBD2 (5 bases). The CDR3 has 11 amino acids. The germline V and J ends were trimmed by 1 base and 9 bases, with 10 bases remaining between them. Germline CDR1 is GTSNPN and CDR2 is SVGIG (reference sequence). CDR3 region: CAWSGSGRQYF. The DNA for the CDR3 is TGTGCCTGGAGTGGAAGCGGAAGGCAGTACTTC.

The V and J genes are TRBV5-1 and TRBJ2-7; 7 nucleotides line up with TRBD1. Unmatched junction bases numbered 3, after V lost 3 bases and J lost 0 bases. Germline assignment: CDR1 SGHRS and CDR2 YFSETQ. This CDR3 spans 14 amino acids. CDR3 nucleotide sequence: TGCGCCAGCAGCTGGACAGGTCTCTCCTACGAGCAGTACTTC. Its protein is CASSWTGLSYEQYF.

CDR3 sequence: CAWSRDTQYF. As DNA, the CDR3 is TGTGCCTGGAGCCGGGATACGCAGTATTTT. This chain connects TRBV30 to TRBJ2-3; D not resolved. Germline V gene lookup returns CDR1 GTSNPN and CDR2 SVGIG (reference sequence). Trimming removed 3 bases from V and 6 bases from J, with 4 bases in between. The CDR3 contains 10 residues. Full variable domain (rest looked up from reference TRBV30 and TRBJ2-3): SQTIHQWPATLVQPVGSPLSLECTVEGTSNPNLYWYRQAAGRGLQLLFYSVGIGQISSEVPQNLSASRPQDRQFILSSKKLLLSDSGFYLCAWSRDTQYFGPGTRLTVL.

The count of this clone is one. The CDR3 bases are TGTGCCAGCAGCTTAGCGGCAAGGGGCGAGTTCTTC. It encodes CASSLAARGEFF. The chain carries TRBV11-3 and TRBJ2-1; a possible D gene is TRBD1 (5 bases). From germline, CDR1 is SGHNT and CDR2 YENEEA. Trimming took off 1 base at V and 14 bases at J, with 12 bases between the two ends. This CDR3 has 12 amino acids.

DNA for the CDR3: TGTGCCAGCAGCTTAGCGGGAACAGGGCTGGGGGAGCAGTTCTTC. This gives the protein CASSLAGTGLGEQFF. The rearrangement uses TRBV11-1 and TRBJ2-1; possibly TRBD1 for D (6 bases). V was shortened by 0 bases and J by 10 bases, with 16 bases between the two germline ends. The CDR3 sequence is 15 residues long. Per germline, CDR1 SGHAT and CDR2 FQDESV (reference sequence).

The chain couples TRBV12-5 to TRBJ2-7, with 7 bases fitting TRBD1. The junction had 19 bases not matched to a gene; V was cut back by 3 bases and J by 2 bases. CDR1 and CDR2 (germline): LGHNT, FRNRAP. The CDR3 is made up of 19 amino acids. CDR3 sequence (DNA): TGTGCTAGTGGTTTCCCCAGAGACGGGACAGCCCATTCCCCCTACGAGCAGTACTTC. Its translation: CASGFPRDGTAHSPYEQYF.

This sequence joins TRBV20-1 and TRBJ2-4; D is undetermined. V was pared by 0 bases and J by 11 bases, with 8 bases between. Per the germline V gene, CDR1 is DFQATT and CDR2 is SNEGSKA (reference sequence). This CDR3 spans 11 amino acids. CDR3 sequence reads: CSAREVGLQYF. CDR3 DNA sequence: TGCAGTGCTAGAGAGGTGGGCCTTCAGTACTTC.

The chain recombines TRBV9 with TRBJ2-1; TRBD2 aligns across 10 bases. Germline CDR1 reads SGDLS; CDR2 reads YYNGEE. With 0 bases clipped from V and 3 bases from J, the junction kept 3 bases outside the gene matches. The CDR3 runs 16 residues. CDR3 bases: TGTGCCAGCAGCGTAGGGGGACTAGCGAGCTACAATGAGCAGTTCTTC. Protein sequence: CASSVGGLASYNEQFF.

The V call is TRBV27, the J call TRBJ1-4, with unresolved D. Germline lookup yields CDR1 MNHEY and CDR2 SMNVEV (reference sequence). CDR3 size: 15 residues. Trimming took off 2 bases at V and 8 bases at J, with 15 bases between the two ends. CDR3 region: CASSLNGIPREKLFF. Written as DNA, the CDR3 is TGTGCCAGCAGTTTAAACGGGATCCCGAGGGAAAAACTGTTTTTT.

V gene TRBV6-5 combines with J gene TRBJ2-7, with 11 positions matching TRBD2. J lost 3 bases, V lost 6 bases, and 4 bases had no gene match. Germline CDR1 and CDR2: MNHEY and SVGAGI. The CDR3 length is 14 residues. CDR3 sequence reads: CASSYSGRDYEQYF. For the CDR3, the DNA is TGTGCCAGCAGCTATAGCGGGAGGGACTACGAGCAGTACTTC.

The chain carries TRBV6-6 and TRBJ1-2, with D uncertain. V lost 4 bases, J lost 3 bases, and 6 bases lay in between. CDR1 and CDR2 (germline): MNHNY, SVGAGI (reference sequence). CDR3 length equals 12 residues. CDR3 nucleotides: TGTGCCAGCAGTTTGGGAGACTATGGCTACACCTTC. It encodes CASSLGDYGYTF.

The rearrangement uses TRBV30 and TRBJ2-7; 11 bases are a match to TRBD2. The CDR3 sequence is 14 residues long. CDR1 is GTSNPN, CDR2 SVGIG, per germline (reference sequence). The V gene end was trimmed by 7 bases and the J gene end by 3 bases; junction bases not matched to a gene: 8. CDR3 protein: CASDGTSGRYEQYF. In DNA form, the CDR3 reads TGTGCCTCGGACGGGACTAGCGGTCGCTACGAGCAGTACTTC.

The chain combines TRBV7-3 with TRBJ2-3; the match to TRBD2 covers 11 bases. The CDR3 is 16 amino acids. Germline loops: CDR1 SGHTA, CDR2 FQGTGA. The J segment lost 1 base and the V segment lost 5 bases, leaving 5 bases of the junction unmatched. The CDR3 spells CASSLLAGGGTDTQYF. As DNA, the CDR3 is TGTGCCAGCAGCCTGTTAGCGGGAGGGGGCACAGATACGCAGTATTTT.

This chain connects TRBV11-2 to TRBJ2-7, with TRBD1 as a possible D gene (5 bases). This CDR3 spans 14 amino acids. CDR1 and CDR2 from the germline V gene are SGHAT and FQNNGV. The ends were cut back, 6 bases at V and 3 bases at J, with 15 bases in the middle. CDR3: CASRPGHRNYEQYF. DNA for the CDR3: TGTGCCAGCAGACCAGGACACAGAAACTACGAGCAGTACTTC.

The chain couples TRBV6-5 to TRBJ2-2; D uncertain. V dropped 2 bases and J dropped 5 bases, with 12 bases sitting between them. From germline, CDR1 is MNHEY and CDR2 SVGAGI. CDR3 length equals 15 residues. The CDR3 DNA reads as TGTGCCAGCAGTTACGATCGAATCGGGACCGGGGAGCTGTTTTTT. Protein product: CASSYDRIGTGELFF.

V is TRBV7-2 and J is TRBJ2-5; 9 bases line up with TRBD1. Germline lookup yields CDR1 SGHTA and CDR2 FQGNSA. CDR3 length equals 15 residues. V shed 6 bases and J 5 bases; nucleotides not matched to a gene: 10. This CDR3 is CASRYDPGQGETQYF. The DNA for the CDR3 is TGTGCCAGCAGATACGACCCTGGACAGGGGGAGACCCAGTACTTC.

V is TRBV25-1 and J is TRBJ2-3, with D possibly TRBD2 on 5 matching bases. This CDR3 is 16 amino acids long. V lost 0 bases and J lost 0, with 10 bases in between. Germline-derived CDR1 and CDR2 are MGHDK and SYGVNS. As DNA, the CDR3 is TGTGCCAGCAGTGAATATTCGGGCGGGAGCACAGATACGCAGTATTTT. It is translated as CASSEYSGGSTDTQYF.

This chain connects TRBV5-1 to TRBJ1-1; 8 bases are shared with TRBD1. Germline trimming cut 2 bases from V and 4 bases from J; bases unmatched to any gene: 7. Germline CDR1 is SGHRS and CDR2 is YFSETQ. The length of the CDR3 is 15 residues. This CDR3 is CASSFPDREATEAFF. As DNA, the CDR3 is TGCGCCAGCAGCTTCCCGGACAGGGAGGCCACTGAAGCTTTCTTT. The whole variable domain, remainder taken from reference TRBV5-1 and TRBJ1-1, is KAGVTQTPRYLIKTRGQQVTLSCSPISGHRSVSWYQQTPGQGLQFLFEYFSETQRNKGNFPGRFSGRQFSNSRSEMNVSTLELGDSALYLCASSFPDREATEAFFGQGTRLTVV.

This chain joins TRBV19 and TRBJ2-5, with TRBD2 matching 8 bases. The CDR3 extends over 13 amino acids. The V gene's germline CDR1 is LNHDA and CDR2 SQIVND (reference sequence). V dropped 11 bases and J dropped 4; count of bases not matched to a gene: 9. CDR3 sequence: CACTGTRGETQYF. The CDR3 DNA follows: TGTGCCTGTACCGGGACTAGGGGAGAGACCCAGTACTTC.